These 18 T cell receptor beta chains were sequenced from one sample in a study of somatic mutations in cytotoxic T cells in rheumatoid arthritis. Here immunoSEQ multiplex PCR was the method, and the copy in TCRdb shows in-frame clones only, minus some. The sample lists about 30,000 clones; around 86% were seen once. The source material was CD8+ T cells sorted from blood. Source of these receptors: an adult with rheumatoid arthritis.

V usage is TRBV6-1 and J usage is TRBJ1-1, with a weak D call TRBD1 (5 bases). The CDR3 loop spans 13 amino acids. Trimming left V 6 bases short and J 4 bases short, with 12 bases between. CDR1 is MNHNS, CDR2 SASEGT, per germline. The CDR3 nucleotides read TGTGCCAGCAGACCCTGGGGGGGCACTGAAGCTTTCTTT. This gives the protein CASRPWGGTEAFF.

This chain uses TRBV7-9 with TRBJ1-2; 9 bases are a match to TRBD1. V lost 3 bases to trimming and J lost 6 bases; unmatched junction nucleotides: 11. CDR3 length: 16 residues. Germline V gene lookup returns CDR1 SEHNR and CDR2 FQNEAQ (reference sequence). CDR3 in DNA: TGTGCCAGCAGCTTCGGTTCCCAGGGACAGGGAGATGGCTACACCTTC. This sequence encodes CASSFGSQGQGDGYTF.

The chain joins TRBV7-9 to TRBJ1-4, with TRBD1 matching 9 bases. After removal of 5 bases from V and 5 bases from J, the junction contained 12 bases not matched to a gene. The CDR3 has 17 amino acids. Germline loops: CDR1 SEHNR, CDR2 FQNEAQ (reference sequence). CDR3 protein: CASSPFRTGEVNEKLFF. CDR3 DNA: TGTGCCAGCAGCCCCTTCCGGACAGGGGAGGTGAATGAAAAACTGTTTTTT.

This clone was detected once. With a far larger clone one base away, a read error is the likely cause. V gene TRBV4-2 combines with J gene TRBJ2-1, with 9 bases identical to TRBD2. The CDR3 runs to 15 residues. Germline CDR1 reads LGHNA; CDR2 reads YNFKEQ. Trimming took 0 bases from V and 8 from J; bases not matched to a gene: 5. CDR3 sequence: CASSQEAGGSDEQFF. The CDR3, as DNA: TGTGCCAGCAGCCAAGAGGCGGGAGGGTCGGATGAGCAGTTCTTC.

The chain carries TRBV28 and TRBJ1-2; 8 nucleotides align to TRBD1. The germline V gene has CDR1 MDHEN and CDR2 SYDVKM. This CDR3 is built from 14 residues. The trim removed 4 bases at V and 4 bases at J, leaving 5 bases unmatched. Written as DNA, the CDR3 is TGTGCCAGCAGTTCCCCCGGGACAGGCTATGGCTACACCTTC. This encodes CASSSPGTGYGYTF.

The chain employs TRBV29-1 and TRBJ2-3; D call uncertain. The CDR3 sequence is 16 residues long. Germline assignment: CDR1 SQVTM and CDR2 ANQGSEA. The germline V and J ends were trimmed by 0 bases and 0 bases, with 13 bases remaining between them. The CDR3 DNA sequence: TGCAGCGTTGAAGATTGGGCAGTCATCAGCACAGATACGCAGTATTTT. It yields the protein CSVEDWAVISTDTQYF.

V is TRBV5-5 and J is TRBJ1-5; no clear D. The V end lost 1 base, the J end lost 6 bases, and 17 bases lay between the germline ends. CDR1 is SGHKS and CDR2 is YYEKEE in the germline V gene (reference sequence). The CDR3 runs 16 residues. CDR3 sequence (DNA): TGTGCCAGCAGCTTGTTAGTAGGGTTGCCCCGTCAGCCCCAGCATTTT. Protein sequence: CASSLLVGLPRQPQHF. The whole variable domain, filled in from reference TRBV5-5 and TRBJ1-5, reads DAGVTQSPTHLIKTRGQQVTLRCSPISGHKSVSWYQQVLGQGPQFIFQYYEKEERGRGNFPDRFSARQFPNYSSELNVNALLLGDSALYLCASSLLVGLPRQPQHFGDGTRLSIL.

This rearrangement joins TRBV11-1 to TRBJ1-4; no clear D. The CDR3 runs to 15 residues. V lost 6 bases and J 8 bases, leaving 19 bases between the germline ends. Germline CDR1 reads SGHAT; CDR2 reads FQDESV (reference sequence). The CDR3 DNA reads as TGTGCCAGCAGTACGCACCTGACCGGTACGGAAAAACTGTTTTTT. It yields the protein CASSTHLTGTEKLFF.

This chain links TRBV4-1 with TRBJ1-1, with D tentatively TRBD1 (5 bases). CDR3 length equals 16 residues. Trimming cost V 0 bases and J 0 bases, with 11 bases left between them. From germline, CDR1 is MGHRA and CDR2 YSYEKL. CDR3 residues: CASSQDPGVMNTEAFF. CDR3 in DNA: TGCGCCAGCAGCCAAGATCCGGGGGTAATGAACACTGAAGCTTTCTTT.

A single count supports this clone. The chain employs TRBV13 and TRBJ1-2; D not certain. Trimming shortened V by 4 bases and J by 8 bases, and 11 bases separated the two germline ends. The CDR3 covers 12 residues. CDR1 and CDR2 from the germline V gene are PRHDT and FYEKMQ (reference sequence). The CDR3 protein is CASSSSRSGYTF. The DNA for the CDR3 is TGTGCCAGCAGCTCAAGTAGATCCGGCTACACCTTC.

V is TRBV11-3 and J is TRBJ2-5; no clear D. CDR3 length: 13 amino acids. V lost 0 bases to trimming and J lost 4 bases, with 6 bases between them. Germline CDR1 SGHNT, CDR2 YENEEA. The CDR3 nucleotides are TGTGCCAGCAGCTTAGAGGTTGTAGAGACCCAGTACTTC. It yields the protein CASSLEVVETQYF.

The gene calls are TRBV28 and TRBJ2-3; 12 bases are shared with TRBD2. Looked up from germline, CDR1 is MDHEN and CDR2 is SYDVKM. CDR3 size: 17 residues. Trimming removed 6 bases from V and 5 bases from J; junction bases left unmatched: 12. Written as DNA, the CDR3 is TGTGCCAGCAGCCCCTCTAGCGGGAGGGCCGGGAGAGATACGCAGTATTTT. Amino acid sequence: CASSPSSGRAGRDTQYF.

The gene calls are TRBV29-1 and TRBJ2-3, with D possibly matching TRBD1 (5 bases). Trimming pared 2 bases from V and 2 bases from J, leaving 8 bases between. The CDR3 contains 13 residues. The V gene's germline CDR1 is SQVTM and CDR2 ANQGSEA. CDR3 DNA sequence: TGCAGCGTTGAATTGGACAACACAGATACGCAGTATTTT. Encoded protein: CSVELDNTDTQYF.

This chain links TRBV7-9 with TRBJ1-4; 9 nucleotides agree with TRBD1. J lost 7 bases, V lost 3 bases, and 6 bases had no gene match. The CDR3 loop spans 15 amino acids. Germline CDR1 SEHNR, CDR2 FQNEAQ (reference sequence). Here the CDR3 DNA reads TGTGCCAGCAGCTTCAACAGGGGGCAAAGTGAAAAACTGTTTTTT. As protein: CASSFNRGQSEKLFF.

The rearrangement uses TRBV9 and TRBJ1-1, with D maybe TRBD1 (6 bases). The CDR3 is 15 amino acids. Germline-derived CDR1 and CDR2 are SGDLS and YYNGEE. Trimming took off 0 bases at V and 1 base at J, with 10 bases between the two ends. The CDR3 sequence is CASSVGGQSNTEAFF. CDR3 DNA: TGTGCCAGCAGCGTAGGAGGACAGTCGAACACTGAAGCTTTCTTT. Based on the CDR3 plus reference TRBV9 and TRBJ1-1, the full variable domain is DSGVTQTPKHLITATGQRVTLRCSPRSGDLSVYWYQQSLDQGLQFLIQYYNGEERAKGNILERFSAQQFPDLHSELNLSSLELGDSALYFCASSVGGQSNTEAFFGQGTRLTVV.

This clone is labeled as medium-sized. Other nucleotide sequences from this sample produce the same CDR3. CDR3 bases: TGTGCCAGCAGTGACTCGGACACCGGGGAGCTGTTTTTT. The encoded protein is CASSDSDTGELFF. This chain uses TRBV6-4 with TRBJ2-2, with D unclear. CDR3 length: 13 amino acids. CDR1 is MRHNA and CDR2 is SNTAGT in the germline V gene. V was shortened by 0 bases and J by 3 bases, with 2 bases between the two germline ends.

The chain uses TRBV4-2 and TRBJ1-1, with D possibly TRBD1 on 5 matching bases. This CDR3 is 16 amino acids long. Germline V lookup: CDR1 LGHNA, CDR2 YNFKEQ. V lost 0 bases to trimming and J lost 4 bases, with 15 bases between them. Here the CDR3 reads CASSQEGKGFSTEAFF. DNA of the CDR3: TGTGCCAGCAGCCAAGAGGGGAAGGGGTTTTCCACTGAAGCTTTCTTT.

CDR3 amino acids: CASSFTSRANEQFF. CDR3 in DNA: TGTGCCAGCAGCTTTACTAGTAGAGCCAATGAGCAGTTCTTC. V is TRBV6-1 and J is TRBJ2-1, with D perhaps matching TRBD2 (5 bases). V was shortened by 6 bases and J by 6 bases, with 15 bases between the two germline ends. Germline CDR1 is MNHNS and CDR2 is SASEGT. The CDR3 sequence is 14 residues long.